This TCR beta chain was sequenced for a study of CD8 T cells in ankylosing spondylitis. Study results and limitations: Reports of some motif variants in reactive arthritis synovial fluid and blood predate this one. Within matched ankylosing spondylitis synovial fluid, disease-linked clones were reportedly significantly enriched. Eight highly homologous variants formed a TCR beta motif that appeared characteristic of ankylosing spondylitis blood.

From the 5' RACE reads, TCRdb called clonotypes with MiXCR, one entry per CDR3 protein. The repertoire consists of some 240,000 distinct CDR3 sequences, with roughly a quarter occurring once and the leading ten covering more than 0.6%. In this sample, this clonotype turned up many times. What it binds is not known. The germline V gene has CDR1 KGHSH and CDR2 LQKENI. This CDR3 is 13 amino acids long. The ends were cut back, 3 bases at V and 5 bases at J, with 8 bases in the middle. Sequencing was performed on blood, either unsorted or a sorted T cell fraction (not recorded which). The chain employs TRBV18 and TRBJ1-5; tentatively, D is TRBD1 (6 bases). This TCR derives from a male donor with ankylosing spondylitis or in good health (not recorded which). CDR3 DNA sequence: TGTGCCAGCTCACCGAGGGGGGATCAGCCCCAGCATTTT. Amino acids: CASSPRGDQPQHF.